The following is a T cell receptor beta chain sequence with its context. This clonotype was recorded a few times. Its target antigen remains unknown. Base qualities were left out, and no much larger clone turns up one base away. Ficoll-Paque density gradient centrifugation was used to isolate PBMCs. From the cysteine through the phenylalanine, the CDR3 covers 15 amino acids. This entry keeps only the CDR3 DNA: 45 bases, framed from base 1. Cut back by 7 bases and 5 bases, the V and J ends lie 18 bases apart. TCRdb records Illumina NovaSeq 6000 as the sequencer. TCRalpha and TCRbeta cDNA libraries were constructed by 5'RACE with constant-segment primers, with sample barcodes and unique molecular identifiers being introduced. RNA was extracted from every sample with Trizol reagent. Library amplification was performed in two PCR steps, and a second sample barcode and Illumina TruSeq adapters were introduced in the second step. The libraries were sequenced on an Illumina NovaSeq using 2 x 150 bp paired-end reads. Per the original workflow: The reads were demultiplexed and collapsed into UMI-guided consensus sequences using migec v1.2.7. Using mixcr v2.1.11, UMI consensuses were aligned to TRA and TRB V and J templates and then assembled into clonotypes. Clonotypes were classified as expanded or contracted when called significant by both edgeR and NoisET, with noise models trained on biological replicates. For edgeR calls, the cutoffs were a false discovery rate-adjusted p below 0.01 and a log2 fold-change threshold of 1. As an exploratory analysis of dynamics, max-normalized trajectories of the 1000 most abundant clonotypes were examined with PCA combined with hierarchical clustering. Each responding clone was given a CD4 or CD8 phenotype based on the CD4+ and CD8+ repertoires, which had been sequenced separately. The raw public reads went through TCRdb reprocessing: fastp at Q25, MiXCR clone calling, in-frame beta chains kept. CDR3 protein duplicates are merged, each entry listing the most common genes and DNA. TCRdb's processing, not the authors' own work, is the source of the V and J calls. Here the sample has 200,000 to 300,000 distinct CDR3 sequences; approximately 16% occur a single time. Jointly, the top ten make up 20% to 25% of the sample.

These data originate in a study of T-cell memory formation after mild COVID-19 (dated by TCRdb to 2020 to 2023). Context from the whole study: Most TCR sequence clusters were specific to one of the two donors. In a couple of donors, T-cell clones that expanded and contracted after mild COVID-19 were followed by sequencing TCRalpha and TCRbeta repertoires longitudinally. Two young, previously healthy adult volunteers made up the cohort, one male and one female.

Findings and caveats that apply to the study as a whole: Contracting CD4+ clones appeared mostly in the CM and EM memory subsets, whereas CD8+ clones were enriched in EMRA. Only a couple of mild cases were covered in the study, and larger cohorts including severe cases with pre-infection samples were considered necessary. SARS-CoV-2 specificity of the second-wave clones peaking on day 37 was not confirmed. Balanced CD4/CD8 phenotypes were observed for clones contracting from day 15 to 85, whereas a bias towards CD4+ was observed for a second wave of clones expanding from day 15 to 37. The detection of some responding clones in pre-infection memory suggests that pre-existing cross-reactive memory T cells joined the SARS-CoV-2 response.

Sequencing was carried out using PBMCs or a T cell subset sorted from them (not recorded which). This TCR was sampled from a man aged 18-30 years who had mild COVID-19 (a few samples of this study predate the infection). The sample titles of this study are shuffled in the database, so cell type and time point are left out; the donor was told from shared clones. This chain joins TRBV12-3 or TRBV12-4 to TRBJ2-1; the D gene is perhaps TRBD1 or TRBD2, as each covers 5 bases. The DNA reads as follows: TGTGCCAGCACCCCCGTGGGGATGGGACACAATGAGCAGTTCTTC. Translated, this gives CASTPVGMGHNEQFF.